These 8 T cell receptor beta chains were all obtained from the same sample, sequenced in a study of shared clonotypes between healthy human individuals (dated by TCRdb to 2018 to 2021). Libraries were made using the immunoSEQ multiplex PCR assay. TCRdb holds this immuneACCESS table with in-frame rearrangements only. Some clones are missing; in checked studies, unresolved V genes explain under half, and the rest has no known cause. This sample holds approximately 980,000 clones; approximately 80% were observed only once. The ten largest account for approximately 1.5% of the sample. The sample consisted of memory CD4+ T cells sorted from blood. What this sample's cell subset or site label stands for: CD45RA-negative fraction. The receptors originated from a man aged 18-30 years in good health.

This clone was counted once. For the CDR3, the DNA is TGCGCCAGCAGTTCAGGAGGGAGGGCTGGGGCCAACGTCCTGACTTTC. This translates into CASSSGGRAGANVLTF. This chain links TRBV5-1 with TRBJ2-6; 7 positions match TRBD2. The germline CDR1 and CDR2 sequences are SGHRS and YFSETQ. Losses at the gene ends were 5 bases for V and 2 bases for J; bases not matched to a gene: 7. The CDR3 runs to 16 residues.

In its sample, this clone was seen once. The rearrangement uses TRBV5-1 and TRBJ1-1, with D perhaps TRBD1 (6 bases). The CDR3 sequence is 16 residues long. V shed 0 bases and J shed 2 bases, with 14 bases lying between them. Germline loops: CDR1 SGHRS, CDR2 YFSETQ. DNA for the CDR3: TGCGCCAGCAGCTTGGACAGGGCTTTAGGAAACACTGAAGCTTTCTTT. Translation gives CASSLDRALGNTEAFF.

This chain joins TRBV5-1 and TRBJ1-1, with TRBD1 matching 9 bases. The CDR3 consists of 16 residues. The V segment lost 0 bases and the J segment 3 bases; nucleotides outside the gene matches: 6. Germline CDR1 SGHRS, CDR2 YFSETQ. The CDR3 nucleotides read TGCGCCAGCAGCTTGGTACAGGGGGCATGGGACACTGAAGCTTTCTTT. Protein: CASSLVQGAWDTEAFF.

The chain has TRBV28 and TRBJ2-7; 8 bases map to TRBD1. V shed 1 base, J shed 2 bases, and the junction held 4 bases outside the gene matches. The CDR3 length is 15 residues. The germline gives CDR1 MDHEN, CDR2 SYDVKM. CDR3 in amino acids: CASSLSGTGAYEQYF. Written as DNA, the CDR3 is TGTGCCAGCAGTTTATCCGGGACAGGAGCCTACGAGCAGTACTTC. The entire variable domain, with the rest obtained from reference TRBV28 and TRBJ2-7, is as follows: DVKVTQSSRYLVKRTGEKVFLECVQDMDHENMFWYRQDPGLGLRLIYFSYDVKMKEKGDIPEGYSVSREKKERFSLILESASTNQTSMYLCASSLSGTGAYEQYFGPGTRLTVT.

The rearrangement uses TRBV7-9 and TRBJ1-6; TRBD1 matches 7 bases. This CDR3 comprises 14 residues. Looked up from germline, CDR1 is SEHNR and CDR2 is FQNEAQ (reference sequence). The ends lost 5 bases at V and 5 bases at J; junction bases unmatched: 3. CDR3 DNA: TGTGCCAGCAGCAAGGGACAGAATAATTCACCCCTCCACTTT. Translation gives CASSKGQNNSPLHF.

Regarding this clone: The junction departs from the called germline gene at one end, perhaps through a read error. The rearrangement links TRBV7-3 to TRBJ2-5; 9 bases are shared with TRBD1. Germline-derived CDR1 and CDR2 are SGHTA and FQGTGA. This CDR3 comprises 16 residues. In nucleotides, the CDR3 is TGTGCCAGCAGCATAACCGGGACAGGGCTCCAAGAGACCCAGTACTTC. Translating gives CASSITGTGLQETQYF. Variable domain in full (rest from reference TRBV7-3 and TRBJ2-5): GAGVSQTPSNKVTEKGKYVELRCDPISGHTALYWYRQSLGQGPEFLIYFQGTGAADDSGLPNDRFFAVRPEGSVSTLKIQRTERGDSAVYLCASSITGTGLQETQYFGPGTRLLVL.

This chain joins TRBV11-2 and TRBJ2-5; 8 bases agree with TRBD1. Trimming at V came to 4 bases and at J to 4 bases, leaving 5 bases not matched to a gene. This CDR3 contains 14 residues. The germline CDR1 and CDR2 sequences are SGHAT and FQNNGV. The CDR3 nucleotides read TGTGCCAGCAGCTCCCGGACAGGGTCAGAGACCCAGTACTTC. Translated: CASSSRTGSETQYF.

This chain connects TRBV2 to TRBJ1-5; 9 bases are a match to TRBD1. Per the germline V gene, CDR1 is SNHLY and CDR2 is FYNNEI. The V and J ends lost 6 bases and 9 bases, in that order; junction bases with no gene match: 6. The CDR3 is made up of 13 amino acids. CDR3 in amino acids: CASSDRGDRPQHF. The CDR3 DNA reads as TGTGCCAGCAGCGACAGGGGGGATCGGCCCCAGCATTTT.